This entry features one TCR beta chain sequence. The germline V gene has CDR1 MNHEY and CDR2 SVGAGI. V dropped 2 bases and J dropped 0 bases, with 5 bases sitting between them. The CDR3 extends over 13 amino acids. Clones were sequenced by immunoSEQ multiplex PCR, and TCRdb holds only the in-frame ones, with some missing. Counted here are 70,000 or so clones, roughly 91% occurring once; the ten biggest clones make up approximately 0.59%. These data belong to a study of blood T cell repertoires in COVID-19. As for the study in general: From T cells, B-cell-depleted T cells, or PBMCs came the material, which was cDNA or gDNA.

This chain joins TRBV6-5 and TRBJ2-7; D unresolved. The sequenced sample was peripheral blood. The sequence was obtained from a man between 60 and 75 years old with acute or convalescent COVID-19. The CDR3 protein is CASSYTPSYEQYF. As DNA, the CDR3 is TGTGCCAGCAGTTACACTCCCTCCTACGAGCAGTACTTC.